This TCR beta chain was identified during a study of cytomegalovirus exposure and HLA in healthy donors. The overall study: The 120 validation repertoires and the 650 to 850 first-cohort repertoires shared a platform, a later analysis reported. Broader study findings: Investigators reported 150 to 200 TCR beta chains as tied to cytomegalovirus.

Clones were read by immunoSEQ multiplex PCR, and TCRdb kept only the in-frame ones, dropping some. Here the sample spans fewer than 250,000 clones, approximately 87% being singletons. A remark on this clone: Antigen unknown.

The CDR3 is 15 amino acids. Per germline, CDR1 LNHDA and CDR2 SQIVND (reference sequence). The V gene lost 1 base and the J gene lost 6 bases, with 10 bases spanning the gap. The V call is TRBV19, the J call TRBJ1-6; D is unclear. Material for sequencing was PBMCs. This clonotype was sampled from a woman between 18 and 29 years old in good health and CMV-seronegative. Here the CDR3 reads CASSIGESANSPLHF. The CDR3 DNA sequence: TGTGCCAGTAGTATAGGGGAGTCTGCTAATTCACCCCTCCACTTT.